This entry concerns a single TCR beta chain. Its antigen remains unidentified. No much larger clone is present one base from it, and per-base qualities are unavailable. The sample originates from a study of T-cell memory formation after mild COVID-19 (TCRdb year 2021). The study in broad terms: TCR sequence clusters from the two donors were found to be largely donor specific. T-cell clones expanding and contracting after mild COVID-19 in two donors were tracked by longitudinal TCRalpha and TCRbeta repertoire sequencing. The cohort comprised two young, previously healthy adult volunteers, one female and one male. Summary of the overall study and its limitations: From day 15 to 85, contracting clones showed balanced CD4/CD8 phenotypes, whereas a second wave of clones that expanded from day 15 to 37 leaned towards CD4+. Some responding clones were detected in pre-infection memory, which suggested that pre-existing cross-reactive memory T cells had joined the SARS-CoV-2 response. Only a couple of mild cases were covered by the study, and larger cohorts that include severe cases with pre-infection samples were considered necessary. Contracting CD4+ clones were located mainly in the CM and EM memory subsets, whereas CD8+ clones were found to be enriched in EMRA. SARS-CoV-2 specificity was not confirmed for the second-wave clones peaking on day 37.

Including cysteine and phenylalanine, the CDR3 has 14 amino acids. The retained sequence is limited to the CDR3, 42 bases, with the frame set at the first base. Reading the germline V gene gives CDR1 SGDLS and CDR2 YYNGEE. Trimming removed 0 bases from V and 4 bases from J, leaving 10 bases between the germline ends. The instrument given in TCRdb is Illumina NovaSeq 6000. TCRalpha and TCRbeta cDNA libraries were constructed by 5'RACE with constant-segment primers, with sample barcodes and unique molecular identifiers being introduced. Trizol reagent was used to extract RNA from every sample. Amplification of the libraries took two PCR steps, and the second step added a second sample barcode plus Illumina TruSeq adapters. The libraries were sequenced on an Illumina NovaSeq using 2 x 150 bp paired-end reads. In the source study's methods: Demultiplexing of reads and collapsing into UMI-guided consensus sequences were performed with migec v1.2.7. With mixcr v2.1.11, UMI consensuses were aligned to TRA and TRB V and J templates and assembled into clonotypes. Expanded or contracted clonotypes were those called significant by both edgeR and NoisET, with noise models trained on biological replicates. For edgeR calls, the cutoffs were a false discovery rate-adjusted p below 0.01 and a log2 fold-change threshold of 1. As an exploratory analysis of dynamics, max-normalized trajectories of the 1000 most abundant clonotypes were examined by PCA with hierarchical clustering. Separately sequenced CD4+ and CD8+ repertoires were used to assign the CD4 or CD8 phenotype of responding clones. TCRdb reran the public reads through fastp at Q25 and MiXCR, keeping productive beta chains. Each CDR3 protein appears once, grouped with its most common genes and DNA. Clone size and V and J calls follow TCRdb, not the original study. The sample table holds a few hundred thousand distinct CDR3 sequences, of which less than 25% were seen once. Around 23% of the sample goes to the ten largest clones.

Ficoll-Paque density gradient centrifugation was the method used to isolate PBMCs. The receptor was derived from a man younger than 35 who had mild COVID-19 (a few samples of this study predate the infection). The sample titles of this study are shuffled in the database, so cell type and time point are left out; the donor was told from shared clones. The source material was PBMCs or a T cell subset sorted from them (not recorded which). Recombination linked TRBV9 to TRBJ1-2; 5 matching bases give a weak D call of TRBD1. The sequenced DNA is TGTGCCAGCAGCGTAGCGGAGGGGCTCTATGGCTACACCTTC. This translates into CASSVAEGLYGYTF.